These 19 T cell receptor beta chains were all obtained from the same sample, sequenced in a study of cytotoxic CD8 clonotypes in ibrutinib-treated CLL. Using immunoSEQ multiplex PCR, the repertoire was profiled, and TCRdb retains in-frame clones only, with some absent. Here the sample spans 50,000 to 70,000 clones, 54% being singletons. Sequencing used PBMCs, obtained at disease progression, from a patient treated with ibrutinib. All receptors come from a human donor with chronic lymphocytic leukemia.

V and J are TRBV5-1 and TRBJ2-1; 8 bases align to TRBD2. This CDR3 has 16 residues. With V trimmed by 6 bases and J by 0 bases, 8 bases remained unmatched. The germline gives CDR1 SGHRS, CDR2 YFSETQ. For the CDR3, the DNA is TGCGCCAGCAAGATTACTAGCGGCGGCTCCTACAATGAGCAGTTCTTC. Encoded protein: CASKITSGGSYNEQFF.

The CDR3 DNA is TGCAGCGTTGCTCTAGCGGGTTCCTACGAGCAGTACTTC. Residues: CSVALAGSYEQYF. The V and J genes are TRBV29-1 and TRBJ2-7; 8 bases map to TRBD2. J lost 1 base, V lost 4 bases, and 3 bases had no gene match. Germline V gives CDR1 SQVTM, CDR2 ANQGSEA. This CDR3 has 13 amino acids.

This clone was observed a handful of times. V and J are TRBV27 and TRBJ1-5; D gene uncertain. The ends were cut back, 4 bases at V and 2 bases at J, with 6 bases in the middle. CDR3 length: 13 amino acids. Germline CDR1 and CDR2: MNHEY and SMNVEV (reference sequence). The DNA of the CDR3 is TGTGCCAGCAGTTCAAACCGCAATCAGCCCCAGCATTTT. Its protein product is CASSSNRNQPQHF.

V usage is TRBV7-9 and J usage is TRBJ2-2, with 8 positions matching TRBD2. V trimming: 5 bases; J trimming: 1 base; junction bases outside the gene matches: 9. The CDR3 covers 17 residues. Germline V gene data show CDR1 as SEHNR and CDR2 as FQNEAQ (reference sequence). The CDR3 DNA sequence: TGTGCCAGCAGCGATCCGCCCGGGAGGGGGAACACCGGGGAGCTGTTTTTT. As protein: CASSDPPGRGNTGELFF.

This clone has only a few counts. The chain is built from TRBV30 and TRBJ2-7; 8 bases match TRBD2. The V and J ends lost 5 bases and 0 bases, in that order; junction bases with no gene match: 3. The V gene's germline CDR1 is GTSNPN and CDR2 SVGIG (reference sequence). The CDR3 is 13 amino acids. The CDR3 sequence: CAWQREPSYEQYF. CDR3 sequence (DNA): TGTGCCTGGCAGCGGGAGCCCTCCTACGAGCAGTACTTC.

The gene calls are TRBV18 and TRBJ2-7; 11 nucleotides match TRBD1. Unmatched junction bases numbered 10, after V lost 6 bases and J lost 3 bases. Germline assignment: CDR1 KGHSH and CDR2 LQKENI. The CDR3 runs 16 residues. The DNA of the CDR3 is TGTGCCAGCTCGGATAAAGGGGGACAGGGGGTCTACGAGCAGTACTTC. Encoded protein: CASSDKGGQGVYEQYF.

The CDR3, as DNA: TGTGCCAGCACGGAGGGCAATCAGCCCCAGCATTTT. Protein sequence: CASTEGNQPQHF. The chain joins TRBV28 to TRBJ1-5; D not certain. Germline CDR1 MDHEN, CDR2 SYDVKM. Trimming removed 7 bases from V and 2 bases from J, with 6 bases in between. The CDR3 runs 12 residues.

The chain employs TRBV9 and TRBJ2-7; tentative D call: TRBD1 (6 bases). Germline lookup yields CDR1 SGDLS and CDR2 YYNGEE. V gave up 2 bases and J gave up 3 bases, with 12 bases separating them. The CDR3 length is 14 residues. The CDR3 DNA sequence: TGTGCCAGCAGCGTTGACCTAGGGGGCTACGAGCAGTACTTC. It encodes CASSVDLGGYEQYF.

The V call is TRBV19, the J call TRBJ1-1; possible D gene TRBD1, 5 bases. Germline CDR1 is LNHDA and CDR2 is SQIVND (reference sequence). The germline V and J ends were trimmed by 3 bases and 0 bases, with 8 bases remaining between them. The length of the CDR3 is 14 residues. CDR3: CASSMGQMNTEAFF. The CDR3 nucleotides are TGTGCCAGTAGTATGGGGCAGATGAACACTGAAGCTTTCTTT. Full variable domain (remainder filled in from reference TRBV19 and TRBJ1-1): DGGITQSPKYLFRKEGQNVTLSCEQNLNHDAMYWYRQDPGQGLRLIYYSQIVNDFQKGDIAEGYSVSREKKESFPLTVTSAQKNPTAFYLCASSMGQMNTEAFFGQGTRLTVV.

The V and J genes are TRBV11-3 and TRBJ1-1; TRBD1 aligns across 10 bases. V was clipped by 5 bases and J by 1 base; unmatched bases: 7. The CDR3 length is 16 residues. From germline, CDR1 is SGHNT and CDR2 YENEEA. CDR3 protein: CASSGGTGERNTEAFF. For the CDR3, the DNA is TGTGCCAGCAGCGGCGGGACAGGGGAGAGGAACACTGAAGCTTTCTTT.

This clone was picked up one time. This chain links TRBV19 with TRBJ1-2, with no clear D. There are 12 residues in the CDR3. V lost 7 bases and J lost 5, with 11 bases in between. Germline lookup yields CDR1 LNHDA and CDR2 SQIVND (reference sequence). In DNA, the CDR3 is TGTGCCAGTAAGATGGAGCCTTATGGCTACACCTTC. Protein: CASKMEPYGYTF. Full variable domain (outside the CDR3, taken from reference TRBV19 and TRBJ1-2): DGGITQSPKYLFRKEGQNVTLSCEQNLNHDAMYWYRQDPGQGLRLIYYSQIVNDFQKGDIAEGYSVSREKKESFPLTVTSAQKNPTAFYLCASKMEPYGYTFGSGTRLTVV.

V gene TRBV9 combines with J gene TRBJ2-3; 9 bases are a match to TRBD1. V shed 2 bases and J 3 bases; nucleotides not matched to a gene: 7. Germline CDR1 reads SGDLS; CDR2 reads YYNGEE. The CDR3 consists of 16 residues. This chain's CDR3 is CASSVPGQGITDTQYF. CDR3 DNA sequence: TGTGCCAGCAGCGTCCCGGGACAGGGTATTACAGATACGCAGTATTTT. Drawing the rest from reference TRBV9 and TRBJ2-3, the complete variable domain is DSGVTQTPKHLITATGQRVTLRCSPRSGDLSVYWYQQSLDQGLQFLIQYYNGEERAKGNILERFSAQQFPDLHSELNLSSLELGDSALYFCASSVPGQGITDTQYFGPGTRLTVL.

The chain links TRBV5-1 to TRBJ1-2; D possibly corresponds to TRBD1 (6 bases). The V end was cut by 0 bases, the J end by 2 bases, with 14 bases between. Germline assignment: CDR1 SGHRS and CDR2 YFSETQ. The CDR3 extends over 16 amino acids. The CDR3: CASSLVSTGLNYGYTF. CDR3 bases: TGCGCCAGCAGCTTGGTGTCGACAGGATTGAACTATGGCTACACCTTC.

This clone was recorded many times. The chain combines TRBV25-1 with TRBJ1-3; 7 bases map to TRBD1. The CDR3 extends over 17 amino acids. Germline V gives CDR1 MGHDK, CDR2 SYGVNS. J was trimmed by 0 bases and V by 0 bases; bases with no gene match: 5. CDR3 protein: CASSEYDRVVSGNTIYF. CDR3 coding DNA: TGTGCCAGCAGTGAATATGACAGGGTAGTCTCTGGAAACACCATATATTTT.

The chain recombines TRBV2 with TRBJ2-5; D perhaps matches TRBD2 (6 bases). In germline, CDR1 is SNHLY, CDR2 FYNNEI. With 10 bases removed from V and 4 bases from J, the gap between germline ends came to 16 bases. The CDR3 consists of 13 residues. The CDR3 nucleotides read TGTGCCACGGTTCGGGACTTGGGAGAGACCCAGTACTTC. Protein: CATVRDLGETQYF.

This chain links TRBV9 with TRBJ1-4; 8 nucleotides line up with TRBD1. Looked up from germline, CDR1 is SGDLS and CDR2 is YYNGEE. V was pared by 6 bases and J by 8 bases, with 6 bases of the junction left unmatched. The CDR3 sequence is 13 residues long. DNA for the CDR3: TGTGCCAGCAAGGGACAGGAGTCGGAAAAACTGTTTTTT. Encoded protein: CASKGQESEKLFF.

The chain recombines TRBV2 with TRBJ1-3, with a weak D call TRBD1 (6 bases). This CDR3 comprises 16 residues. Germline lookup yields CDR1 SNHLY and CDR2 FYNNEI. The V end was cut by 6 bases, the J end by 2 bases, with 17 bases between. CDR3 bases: TGTGCCAGCAGCGCCCAAGGGGGGGCACCTGGAAACACCATATATTTT. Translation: CASSAQGGAPGNTIYF.

The CDR3 sequence is CASSPPGQEGNQPQHF. In DNA form, the CDR3 reads TGTGCCAGCTCTCCCCCGGGACAGGAAGGCAATCAGCCCCAGCATTTT. This rearrangement joins TRBV18 to TRBJ1-5, with 8 bases that match TRBD1. The junction had 9 bases not matched to a gene; V was cut back by 6 bases and J by 2 bases. The CDR3 runs 16 residues. The V gene's germline CDR1 is KGHSH and CDR2 LQKENI.

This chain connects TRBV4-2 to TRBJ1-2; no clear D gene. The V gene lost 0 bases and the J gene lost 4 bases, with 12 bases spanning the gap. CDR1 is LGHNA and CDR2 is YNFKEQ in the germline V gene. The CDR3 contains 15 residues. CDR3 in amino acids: CASSQDRTATYGYTF. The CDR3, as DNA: TGTGCCAGCAGCCAAGATCGAACAGCAACCTATGGCTACACCTTC.